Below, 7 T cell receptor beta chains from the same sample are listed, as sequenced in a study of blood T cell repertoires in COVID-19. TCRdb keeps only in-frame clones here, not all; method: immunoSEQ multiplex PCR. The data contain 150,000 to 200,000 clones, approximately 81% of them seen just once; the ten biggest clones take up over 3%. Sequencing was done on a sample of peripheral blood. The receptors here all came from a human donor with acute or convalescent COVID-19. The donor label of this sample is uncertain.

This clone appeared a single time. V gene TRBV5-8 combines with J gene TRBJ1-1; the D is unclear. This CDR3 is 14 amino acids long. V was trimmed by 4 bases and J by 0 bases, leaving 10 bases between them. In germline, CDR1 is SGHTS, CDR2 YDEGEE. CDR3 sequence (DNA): TGTGCCAGCAGCGATGGCCAATTGAACACTGAAGCTTTCTTT. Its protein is CASSDGQLNTEAFF.

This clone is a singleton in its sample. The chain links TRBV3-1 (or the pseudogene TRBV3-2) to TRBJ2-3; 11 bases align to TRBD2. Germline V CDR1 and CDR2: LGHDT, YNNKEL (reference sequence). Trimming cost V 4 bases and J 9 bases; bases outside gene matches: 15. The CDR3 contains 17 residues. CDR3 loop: CASSPRTSGGPGWTQYF. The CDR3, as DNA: TGTGCCAGCAGCCCCCGAACTAGCGGGGGCCCCGGTTGGACGCAGTATTTT.

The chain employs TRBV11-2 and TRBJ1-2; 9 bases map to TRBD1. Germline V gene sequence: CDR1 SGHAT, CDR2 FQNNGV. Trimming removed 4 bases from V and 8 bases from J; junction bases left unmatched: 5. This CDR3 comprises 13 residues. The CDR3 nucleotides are TGTGCCAGCAGCTCAACAGGGGGCAGAGGCTACACCTTC. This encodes CASSSTGGRGYTF.

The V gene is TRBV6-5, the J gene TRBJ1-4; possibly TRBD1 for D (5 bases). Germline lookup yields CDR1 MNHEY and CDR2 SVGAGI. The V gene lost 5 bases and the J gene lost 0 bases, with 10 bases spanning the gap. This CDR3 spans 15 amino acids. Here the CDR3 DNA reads TGTGCCAGCAGTCCGGACATCCCAACTAATGAAAAACTGTTTTTT. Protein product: CASSPDIPTNEKLFF.

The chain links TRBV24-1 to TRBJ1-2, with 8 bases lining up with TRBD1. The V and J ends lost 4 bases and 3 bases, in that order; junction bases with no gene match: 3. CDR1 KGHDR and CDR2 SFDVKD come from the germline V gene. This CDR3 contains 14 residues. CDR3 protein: CATSDTTGDYGYTF. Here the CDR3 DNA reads TGTGCCACCAGTGACACGACAGGGGACTATGGCTACACCTTC.

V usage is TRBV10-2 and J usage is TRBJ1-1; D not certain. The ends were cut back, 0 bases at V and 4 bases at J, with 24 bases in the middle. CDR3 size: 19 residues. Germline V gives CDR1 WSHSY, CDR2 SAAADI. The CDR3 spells CASSESHLGDRRWSTEAFF. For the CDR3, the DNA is TGCGCCAGCAGTGAGTCGCATTTGGGAGACCGCCGCTGGAGCACTGAAGCTTTCTTT.

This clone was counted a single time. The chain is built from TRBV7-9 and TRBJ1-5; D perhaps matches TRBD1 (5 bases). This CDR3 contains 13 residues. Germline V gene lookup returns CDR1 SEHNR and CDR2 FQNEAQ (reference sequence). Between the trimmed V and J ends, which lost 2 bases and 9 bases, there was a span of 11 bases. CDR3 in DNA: TGTGCCAGCAGCTTAACAGGATCAGGGCCCCAGCATTTT. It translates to CASSLTGSGPQHF.